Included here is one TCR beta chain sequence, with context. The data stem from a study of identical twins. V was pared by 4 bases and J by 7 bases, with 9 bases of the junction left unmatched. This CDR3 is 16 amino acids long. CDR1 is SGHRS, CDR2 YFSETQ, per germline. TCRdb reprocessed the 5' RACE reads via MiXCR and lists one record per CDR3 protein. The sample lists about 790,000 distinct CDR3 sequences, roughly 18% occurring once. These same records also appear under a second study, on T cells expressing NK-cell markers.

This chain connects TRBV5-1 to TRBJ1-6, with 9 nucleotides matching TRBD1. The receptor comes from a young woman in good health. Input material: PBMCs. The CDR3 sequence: CASSLPGTGTNSPLHF. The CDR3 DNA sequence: TGCGCCAGCAGCCTCCCCGGGACAGGGACGAATTCACCCCTCCACTTT. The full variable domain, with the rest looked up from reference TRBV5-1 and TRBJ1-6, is KAGVTQTPRYLIKTRGQQVTLSCSPISGHRSVSWYQQTPGQGLQFLFEYFSETQRNKGNFPGRFSGRQFSNSRSEMNVSTLELGDSALYLCASSLPGTGTNSPLHFGNGTRLTVT.